This T cell receptor beta chain was identified in a study of cytomegalovirus exposure and HLA in healthy donors. The PCR contained 60 Vbeta and 13 Jbeta primers. Assay used: immunoSEQ multiplex PCR; TCRdb lists only in-frame clones, some missing. The table lists 150,000 to 200,000 clones, around 76% of them singletons. The table lists this clone with many counts. Germline V CDR1 and CDR2: SGHTA, FQGTGA. This CDR3 is 15 amino acids long. The V end lost 5 bases, the J end lost 8 bases, and 16 bases lay between the germline ends. The chain has TRBV7-3 and TRBJ1-6; no firm D call. The sequence was obtained from a female donor in good health and CMV-seronegative. The specimen was PBMCs. CDR3 sequence (DNA): TGTGCCAGCAGCCTAAACGGCGGCACGGATTCACCCCTCCACTTT. Its protein product is CASSLNGGTDSPLHF.